One T cell receptor beta chain is described in this entry. What it binds is not known. This sample was included in a study of cytomegalovirus exposure and HLA in healthy donors. Study-wide background: Out of about 410 genotyped donors, about 80% belonged to the Caucasian-associated ancestry cluster. Findings and limits, study-wide: Immune exposure data for these donors was limited to CMV serostatus.

The V end lost 0 bases, the J end lost 4 bases, and 9 bases lay between the germline ends. Germline loops: CDR1 SGDLS, CDR2 YYNGEE. The CDR3 runs to 14 residues. PCR employed 60 Vbeta and 13 Jbeta primers. Clones were sequenced by immunoSEQ multiplex PCR, and TCRdb holds only the in-frame ones, with some missing. This sample has approximately 140,000 clones; over 70% occur once, and the top ten carry 3% to 4%. All the people who gave samples were healthy bone marrow donors. This clonotype originated in a woman in her forties in good health and CMV-seronegative. What was sequenced was PBMCs. This chain joins TRBV9 and TRBJ2-3; D unclear. The CDR3 region has the DNA TGTGCCAGCAGCGTAGGAGGAGCTGCAGATACGCAGTATTTT. It translates to CASSVGGAADTQYF.